Below are 32 T cell receptor beta chains sequenced from a single sample in a study of tumor and adjacent non-tumor tissue in lung cancer. The library came from three nested PCR rounds adapted from ARM-PCR protocols. Each CDR3 protein gets one entry after TCRdb re-called the multiplex PCR reads with MiXCR. The table shows roughly 76,000 distinct CDR3 sequences, with 65% to 75% occurring only once. No cell sorting was done before RNA was extracted from the tissue. Sequences were obtained from lung tumor tissue. The receptors stem from a woman aged 65 to 85 with non-small cell lung cancer.

The V call is TRBV24-1, the J call TRBJ1-2; 12 bases match TRBD1. This CDR3 is built from 15 residues. CDR1 is KGHDR, CDR2 SFDVKD, per germline. The junction had 8 bases not matched to a gene; V was cut back by 5 bases and J by 8 bases. CDR3 loop: CATSGFGTGGSGYTF. The DNA for the CDR3 is TGTGCCACCAGTGGTTTCGGGACAGGGGGCAGCGGCTACACCTTC.

As concerns this clonotype: Relative to the germline gene, one junction end is altered; a read error may explain this. The chain is built from TRBV6-5 and TRBJ2-1, with 7 bases fitting TRBD2. Germline CDR1 MNHEY, CDR2 SVGAGI. The CDR3 length is 18 residues. The CDR3 protein is CASSSDYLGEGGYNEQFF. DNA of the CDR3: TGTGCAAGCAGTTCCGACTATCTTGGAGAGGGAGGGTACAATGAGCAGTTCTTC.

This clonotype was recorded many times. This chain connects TRBV23-1 to TRBJ2-7; TRBD1 matches 9 bases. TRBV23-1 has ORF status, its function being uncertain. Trimming cost V 4 bases and J 4 bases; bases outside gene matches: 11. The CDR3 runs to 16 residues. CDR3: CASSPDDRGNWYEQYF. The DNA for the CDR3 is TGCGCCAGCAGTCCCGACGACAGGGGGAATTGGTACGAGCAGTACTTC.

CDR3: CASSTSTCMNTEAFF. CDR3 DNA: TGTGCCAGCAGCACCTCGACGTGTATGAACACTGAAGCTTTCTTT. The chain has TRBV5-4 and TRBJ1-1, with no clear D. The CDR3 totals 15 residues. V lost 4 bases and J lost 0, with 13 bases in between. The V gene's germline CDR1 is SGHNT and CDR2 YYREEE (reference sequence).

The chain is built from TRBV11-2 and TRBJ2-7, with D possibly being TRBD1 (7 bases). This CDR3 is built from 15 residues. V was shortened by 4 bases and J by 2 bases, with 15 bases between the two germline ends. Germline values: CDR1 SGHAT, CDR2 FQNNGV. CDR3 DNA: TGTGCCAGCAGCTCAGGGGGGATAGACACCTACGAGCAGTACTTC. Amino acids: CASSSGGIDTYEQYF. The whole variable domain, filled in from reference TRBV11-2 and TRBJ2-7, reads EAGVAQSPRYKIIEKRQSVAFWCNPISGHATLYWYQQILGQGPKLLIQFQNNGVVDDSQLPKDRFSAERLKGVDSTLKIQPAKLEDSAVYLCASSSGGIDTYEQYFGPGTRLTVT.

As regards this clonotype: Its ends do not fully match the called genes, so a read error is possible. The rearrangement joins TRBV28 to TRBJ2-3, with D tentatively TRBD2 (6 bases). The CDR3 is made up of 14 amino acids. Germline lookup yields CDR1 MDHEN and CDR2 SYDVKM. The CDR3 protein is CTSVEGAGTDTQYF. The CDR3, as DNA: TGTACCAGCGTGGAGGGCGCGGGTACAGATACGCAGTATTTT.

This clonotype showed up just a few times. J is TRBJ1-5 and V is TRBV20-1; tentative D call: TRBD1 (6 bases). This CDR3 comprises 16 residues. V lost 6 bases and J lost 6, with 24 bases in between. Per germline, CDR1 DFQATT and CDR2 SNEGSKA (reference sequence). CDR3: CSALQYGQCFSQPQHF. As DNA, the CDR3 is TGCAGTGCCCTTCAATATGGACAGTGTTTCAGTCAGCCCCAGCATTTT.

This clonotype turned up a few times. V and J are TRBV20-1 and TRBJ1-2; D unclear. Germline loops: CDR1 DFQATT, CDR2 SNEGSKA (reference sequence). The CDR3 consists of 14 residues. Trimming cost V 5 bases and J 3 bases, with 16 bases left between them. For the CDR3, the DNA is TGCAGTGCTGACGGCGGACCGGTGGACTATGGCTACACCTTC. Protein sequence: CSADGGPVDYGYTF.

The chain links TRBV5-4 to TRBJ1-2; no reliable D call. This CDR3 spans 14 amino acids. The germline CDR1 and CDR2 sequences are SGHNT and YYREEE (reference sequence). Trimming cost V 3 bases and J 8 bases, with 17 bases left between them. CDR3 sequence: CASSSRREPGGYTF. CDR3 bases: TGTGCCAGCAGCTCGCGGAGGGAACCGGGCGGCTACACCTTC.

In regard to this clonotype: It is likely a read error, because the conserved phenylalanine at the end of the CDR3 is missing. The chain uses TRBV29-1 and TRBJ2-3, with D possibly being TRBD2 (5 bases). This CDR3 comprises 12 residues. V lost 6 bases, J lost 0 bases, and 7 bases lay in between. Germline V gene sequence: CDR1 SQVTM, CDR2 ANQGSEA. The CDR3 DNA sequence: TGCAGCGTATCGGGAAGCACAGATACGCAGTATTTG. Translation: CSVSGSTDTQYL.

V usage is TRBV29-1 and J usage is TRBJ1-2; 9 nucleotides align to TRBD1. This CDR3 is 12 amino acids long. CDR1 is SQVTM and CDR2 is ANQGSEA in the germline V gene. With V trimmed by 8 bases and J by 6 bases, 7 bases remained unmatched. The CDR3 region has the DNA TGCAGCACCCTGGGACAGGGCGATGGCTACACCTTC. The encoded protein is CSTLGQGDGYTF.

To note about this clonotype: A much larger clone differs from this one at a single base, so this may be a read error. The rearrangement joins TRBV5-1 to TRBJ2-3; 7 bases agree with TRBD2. The CDR3 covers 16 residues. Germline CDR1 and CDR2: SGHRS and YFSETQ. The V segment lost 3 bases and the J segment 1 base; nucleotides outside the gene matches: 8. CDR3 residues: CASSSVIRGGTDTQYF. The CDR3 coding sequence is TGCGCCAGCAGCTCCGTGATCCGGGGGGGCACAGATACGCAGTATTTT.

V usage is TRBV4-1 and J usage is TRBJ1-1; D gene uncertain. Trimming cost V 2 bases and J 5 bases, with 15 bases left between them. The CDR3 has 15 amino acids. Looked up from germline, CDR1 is MGHRA and CDR2 is YSYEKL. This CDR3 reads CASSQRIRDGTEAFF. CDR3 DNA: TGCGCCAGCAGCCAACGGATAAGGGATGGTACTGAAGCTTTCTTT.

This clonotype has ten or more counts. The genes are TRBV6-1 and TRBJ2-1; 13 positions agree with TRBD2. The V gene end was trimmed by 0 bases and the J gene end by 7 bases; junction bases not matched to a gene: 0. The CDR3 sequence is 15 residues long. Per the germline V gene, CDR1 is MNHNS and CDR2 is SASEGT. CDR3 sequence: CASSEATSGRNEQFF. In DNA, the CDR3 is TGTGCCAGCAGTGAAGCGACTAGCGGGAGGAATGAGCAGTTCTTC.

This clonotype occurred once. Given a much more abundant clone one base away, this may be a read error. V is TRBV28 and J is TRBJ1-5, with D unresolved. Looked up from germline, CDR1 is MDHEN and CDR2 is SYDVKM. V lost 4 bases and J 10 bases, leaving 11 bases between the germline ends. The CDR3 runs to 12 residues. For the CDR3, the DNA is TGTGCCAGCAGTTCCCCCTCGCGTCCCCAGCATTTT. Translated: CASSSPSRPQHF.

Concerning this clonotype: Given a much more abundant clone one base away, this may be a read error. This chain links TRBV6-1 with TRBJ2-3; 8 bases align to TRBD2. This CDR3 region has 15 residues. The germline V gene encodes CDR1 MNHNS and CDR2 SASEGT. The CDR3 bases are TGTGTCAGCAGTGATCCTAGCGGGAGCACAGATACGCAGTATTTT. It yields the protein CVSSDPSGSTDTQYF.

Remarks on this clonotype: Likely a read error: the CDR3 ends without its conserved phenylalanine or tryptophan. The J gene is TRBJ2-5, the V gene TRBV29-1, with 7 bases aligning to TRBD1. Germline V CDR1 and CDR2: SQVTM, ANQGSEA. After removal of 6 bases from V and 8 bases from J, the junction contained 18 bases not matched to a gene. CDR3 length: 15 amino acids. CDR3 nucleotides: TGCAGCGTCAACCCTCAGGGGGACGCTTGGGAAACCCAGTACATC. This gives the protein CSVNPQGDAWETQYI.

This clonotype came up many times. This chain connects TRBV6-5 to TRBJ1-2; D not certain. The CDR3 loop spans 15 amino acids. CDR1 is MNHEY, CDR2 SVGAGI, per germline. Trimming removed 2 bases at V and 4 bases at J, with 14 bases between. CDR3 residues: CASSYQLGFLYGYTF. DNA of the CDR3: TGTGCCAGCAGTTACCAGCTTGGTTTTCTCTATGGCTACACCTTC.

The V gene is TRBV7-9, the J gene TRBJ1-2, with 7 bases matching TRBD1. Germline CDR1 is SEHNR and CDR2 is FQNEAQ (reference sequence). The CDR3 spans 15 residues. Trimming removed 4 bases from V and 8 bases from J; junction bases left unmatched: 13. The DNA of the CDR3 is TGTGCCAGCAGCTCAGATTCGGGACAGTCCAAGGGCTACACCTTC. It encodes CASSSDSGQSKGYTF. Supplemented by reference TRBV7-9 and TRBJ1-2, the full variable domain reads DTGVSQNPRHKITKRGQNVTFRCDPISEHNRLYWYRQTLGQGPEFLTYFQNEAQLEKSRLLSDRFSAERPKGSFSTLEIQRTEQGDSAMYLCASSSDSGQSKGYTFGSGTRLTVV.

This clonotype was detected ten times or more. This sequence joins TRBV7-9 and TRBJ2-7, with D perhaps matching TRBD2 (6 bases). The CDR3 totals 12 residues. CDR1 and CDR2 from the germline V gene are SEHNR and FQNEAQ (reference sequence). Trimming stripped 6 bases from V and 8 bases from J, with 14 bases between. The CDR3 reads CASSPGTPQQYF. The CDR3 nucleotides are TGTGCCAGCAGTCCCGGGACTCCCCAGCAGTACTTC.

Comment on this clonotype: A much larger clone is a single base away; this may be a read error. V gene TRBV28 combines with J gene TRBJ2-7; D gene ambiguous. The CDR3 spans 12 residues. V lost 7 bases and J 3 bases, leaving 10 bases between the germline ends. CDR1 is MDHEN, CDR2 SYDVKM, per germline. The CDR3 bases are TGTGCCAGCACTGGCAGGCTCTACGAGCAGTACTTC. It translates to CASTGRLYEQYF.

As to this clonotype: A junction end diverges from the germline sequence, so it may reflect a read error. The chain links TRBV7-3 to TRBJ2-3; TRBD2 agrees at 7 bases. The germline CDR1 and CDR2 sequences are SGHTA and FQGTGA. The length of the CDR3 is 15 residues. The CDR3 nucleotides are TGTGCCGGCAGCTCGCTAGCGGTTAGCACAGATACGCAGTATTTT. Amino acids: CAGSSLAVSTDTQYF.

On this clonotype itself: This may stem from a read error, because a much larger clone lies one nucleotide away. The chain couples TRBV7-9 to TRBJ1-2; TRBD1 aligns across 10 bases. Looked up from germline, CDR1 is SEHNR and CDR2 is FQNEAQ (reference sequence). The CDR3 is 16 amino acids. DNA for the CDR3: TGTGCCAGAAGCTACTGGGACAGGGGAAAGACGCGTGGCTACACCTTC. It specifies CARSYWDRGKTRGYTF.

The rearrangement uses TRBV29-1 and TRBJ2-7, with D unresolved. CDR1 SQVTM and CDR2 ANQGSEA come from the germline V gene. The CDR3 covers 13 residues. V gave up 4 bases and J gave up 4 bases, with 14 bases separating them. The CDR3 coding sequence is TGCAGCGTTGGGTACAGCACCCCTTACGAGCAGTACTTC. It encodes CSVGYSTPYEQYF.

About this clonotype: A read error may explain this, as a much larger clone is one base away. The chain uses TRBV21-1 and TRBJ1-1; TRBD1 is the table's D call and was not checked against the DNA. TRBV21-1 is flagged as a pseudogene. The CDR3 is 15 amino acids. The CDR3 DNA is TGTGCCAGCAGGCGTGGGGTACAGGGAGGCACTGAAGCTTTCTTT. It encodes CASRRGVQGGTEAFF.

A note on this clonotype: An end of the junction does not agree with germline; a read error may underlie this. The chain carries TRBV20-1 and TRBJ1-5, with 7 bases identical to TRBD1. The germline gives CDR1 DFQATT, CDR2 SNEGSKA (reference sequence). This CDR3 is built from 15 residues. In DNA, the CDR3 is TGCAGTGTTAGAGAGACAGGGAGTAGCAATCAGCCCCAGCATTTT. Residues: CSVRETGSSNQPQHF.

With regard to this clonotype: Given the absence of the conserved phenylalanine or tryptophan at the CDR3 end, a read error is likely. The chain combines TRBV28 with TRBJ1-5; perhaps TRBD1 as D (5 bases). The CDR3 is made up of 16 amino acids. Germline V gives CDR1 MDHEN, CDR2 SYDVKM. V lost 6 bases to trimming and J lost 2 bases, with 17 bases between them. The CDR3: CASSDEGRVGNQPQHL. The CDR3 DNA follows: TGTGCCAGCAGCGACGAGGGGCGGGTTGGCAATCAGCCCCAGCATCTT.

J is TRBJ2-3 and V is TRBV6-6, with 11 bases that match TRBD2. V dropped 2 bases and J dropped 5; count of bases not matched to a gene: 12. Germline V CDR1 and CDR2: MNHNY, SVGAGI (reference sequence). This CDR3 comprises 18 residues. The DNA of the CDR3 is TGTGCCAGCAGTTACAAGGATCATCCTAGCGGGAGGAAAGATACGCAGTATTTT. This sequence encodes CASSYKDHPSGRKDTQYF.

By its share, this clonotype is medium-sized. V usage is TRBV6-1 and J usage is TRBJ2-5; 10 positions match TRBD2. J lost 4 bases, V lost 9 bases, and 14 bases had no gene match. This CDR3 has 16 residues. Germline V CDR1 and CDR2: MNHNS, SASEGT. CDR3 DNA sequence: TGTGCCAGACGGAAAGACCCGACTAGCGGGTTAGAGACCCAGTACTTC. Translating it yields CARRKDPTSGLETQYF.

To note about this clonotype: A read error may produce the germline difference seen at one junction end. V gene TRBV28 combines with J gene TRBJ1-6, with a tentative D call TRBD1 (5 bases). CDR1 MDHEN and CDR2 SYDVKM come from the germline V gene. The CDR3 loop spans 16 amino acids. CDR3 amino acids: CASSPPGAGPHSLLHF. The CDR3 coding sequence is TGTGCCAGCAGCCCCCCCGGGGCAGGGCCTCATTCACTCCTCCACTTT.

This clonotype showed up just once. The missing conserved phenylalanine or tryptophan at the end of this CDR3 makes a read error likely. This chain links TRBV29-1 with TRBJ2-2, with D perhaps assigned TRBD1 or TRBD2 (5 bases each). CDR3 length: 14 residues. Trimming stripped 4 bases from V and 5 bases from J, with 14 bases between. The germline CDR1 and CDR2 sequences are SQVTM and ANQGSEA. CDR3 sequence reads: CSVVYWGFTGELFS. In DNA, the CDR3 is TGCAGCGTTGTGTACTGGGGGTTTACCGGGGAGCTGTTTTCT.

With respect to this clonotype: The missing conserved phenylalanine or tryptophan at the end of this CDR3 makes a read error likely. It is unclear where the CDR3 begins or ends on the DNA, so no DNA is shown, and the CDR3 is as TCRdb lists it. The chain carries TRBV29-1 and TRBJ1-1; TRBD1 is the table's D call and was not checked against the DNA. Germline lookup yields CDR1 SQVTM and CDR2 ANQGSEA. With termini counted, the CDR3 has 12 amino acids. CDR3 residues: CSVDRDREETFS.